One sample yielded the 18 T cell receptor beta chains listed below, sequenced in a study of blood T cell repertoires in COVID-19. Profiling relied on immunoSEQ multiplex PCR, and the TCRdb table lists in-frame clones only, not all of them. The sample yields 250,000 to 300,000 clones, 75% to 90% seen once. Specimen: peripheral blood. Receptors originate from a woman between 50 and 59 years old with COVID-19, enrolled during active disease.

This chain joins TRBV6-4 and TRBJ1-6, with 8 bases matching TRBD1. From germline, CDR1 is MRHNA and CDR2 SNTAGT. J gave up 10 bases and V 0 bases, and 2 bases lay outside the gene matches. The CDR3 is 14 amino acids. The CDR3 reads CASSDSAGGSPLHF. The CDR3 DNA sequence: TGTGCCAGCAGTGACTCGGCAGGGGGCTCACCCCTCCACTTT.

The CDR3 spells CASIRTSGSQDTGELFF. The CDR3 DNA is TGTGCCAGTATAAGGACTAGCGGGAGTCAAGACACCGGGGAGCTGTTTTTT. The V call is TRBV19, the J call TRBJ2-2, with TRBD2 matching 13 bases. The CDR3 covers 17 residues. The V and J ends lost 7 bases and 3 bases, in that order; junction bases with no gene match: 8. Germline CDR1 and CDR2: LNHDA and SQIVND (reference sequence).

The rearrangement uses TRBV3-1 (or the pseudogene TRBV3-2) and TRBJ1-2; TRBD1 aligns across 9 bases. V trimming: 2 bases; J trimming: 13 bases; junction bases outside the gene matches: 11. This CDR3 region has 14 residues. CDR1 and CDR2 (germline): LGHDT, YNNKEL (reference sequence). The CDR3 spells CASSQRVQGAGATF. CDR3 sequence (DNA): TGTGCCAGCAGCCAACGAGTACAGGGGGCTGGTGCCACCTTC.

The DNA for the CDR3 is TGTGCCAGCAGCTTACGGTTGGGGGCACTAGGGGCCAACGTCCTGACTTTC. It codes for CASSLRLGALGANVLTF. V is TRBV7-9 and J is TRBJ2-6; tentatively, D is TRBD1 (6 bases). Trimming removed 2 bases from V and 4 bases from J, with 15 bases in between. The germline V gene encodes CDR1 SEHNR and CDR2 FQNEAQ (reference sequence). The CDR3 sequence is 17 residues long.

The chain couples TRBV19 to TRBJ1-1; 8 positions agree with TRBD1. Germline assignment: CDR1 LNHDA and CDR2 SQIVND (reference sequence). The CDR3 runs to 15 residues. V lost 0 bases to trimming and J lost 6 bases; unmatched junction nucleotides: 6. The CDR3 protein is CASSIDRTGKPEAFF. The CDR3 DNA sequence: TGTGCCAGTAGTATAGATCGGACAGGGAAACCTGAAGCTTTCTTT.

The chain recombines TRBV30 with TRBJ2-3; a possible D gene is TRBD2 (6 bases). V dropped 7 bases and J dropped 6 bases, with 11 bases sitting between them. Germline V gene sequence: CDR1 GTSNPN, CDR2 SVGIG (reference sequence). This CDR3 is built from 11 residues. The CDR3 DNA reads TGTGCCTCGCTCCGGGGGGATACGCAGTATTTT. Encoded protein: CASLRGDTQYF.

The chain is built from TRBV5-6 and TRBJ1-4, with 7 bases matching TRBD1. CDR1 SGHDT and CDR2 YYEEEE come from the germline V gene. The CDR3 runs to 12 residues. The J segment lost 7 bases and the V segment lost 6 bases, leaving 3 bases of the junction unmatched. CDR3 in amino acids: CASNDRVEKLFF. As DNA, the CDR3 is TGTGCCAGCAACGACAGGGTTGAAAAACTGTTTTTT.

The CDR3 sequence: CASSYTGTGRTEAFF. CDR3 sequence (DNA): TGTGCCAGCAGTTATACGGGGACAGGCAGAACTGAAGCTTTCTTT. The chain couples TRBV6-5 to TRBJ1-1, with 8 nucleotides matching TRBD1. V shed 3 bases, J shed 5 bases, and the junction held 8 bases outside the gene matches. Germline loops: CDR1 MNHEY, CDR2 SVGAGI. The CDR3 spans 15 residues.

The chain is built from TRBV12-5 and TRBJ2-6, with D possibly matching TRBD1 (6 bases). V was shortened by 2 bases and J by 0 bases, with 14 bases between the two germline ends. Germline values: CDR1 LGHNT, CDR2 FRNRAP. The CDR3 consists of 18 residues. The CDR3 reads CASGLIWTDSSGANVLTF. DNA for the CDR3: TGTGCTAGTGGTTTGATATGGACAGATAGCTCTGGGGCCAACGTCCTGACTTTC.

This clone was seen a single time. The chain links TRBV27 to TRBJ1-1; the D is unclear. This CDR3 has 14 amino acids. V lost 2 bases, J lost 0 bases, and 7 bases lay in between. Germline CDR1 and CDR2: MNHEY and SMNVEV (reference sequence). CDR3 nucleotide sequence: TGTGCCAGCAGTTTAGCAGATCTGAACACTGAAGCTTTCTTT. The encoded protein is CASSLADLNTEAFF.

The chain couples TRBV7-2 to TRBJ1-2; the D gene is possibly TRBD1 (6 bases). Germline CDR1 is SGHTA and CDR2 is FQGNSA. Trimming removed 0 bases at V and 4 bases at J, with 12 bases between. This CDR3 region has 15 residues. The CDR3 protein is CASSLAPQGLYGYTF. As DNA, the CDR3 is TGTGCCAGCAGCTTAGCACCACAGGGTCTCTATGGCTACACCTTC.

CDR3 residues: CASSQGAQGETQYF. The CDR3, as DNA: TGCGCCAGCAGCCAAGGGGCACAGGGGGAGACCCAGTACTTC. The V gene is TRBV4-3, the J gene TRBJ2-5; 7 nucleotides match TRBD1. J gave up 5 bases and V 1 base, and 4 bases lay outside the gene matches. The CDR3 consists of 14 residues. Germline lookup yields CDR1 LGHNA and CDR2 YSLEER.

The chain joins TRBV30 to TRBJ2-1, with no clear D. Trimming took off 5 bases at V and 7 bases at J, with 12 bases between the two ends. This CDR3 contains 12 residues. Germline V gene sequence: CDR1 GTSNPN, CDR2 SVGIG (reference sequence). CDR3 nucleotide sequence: TGTGCCTGGGGGTCCTTCGGGAATGAGCAGTTCTTC. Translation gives CAWGSFGNEQFF.

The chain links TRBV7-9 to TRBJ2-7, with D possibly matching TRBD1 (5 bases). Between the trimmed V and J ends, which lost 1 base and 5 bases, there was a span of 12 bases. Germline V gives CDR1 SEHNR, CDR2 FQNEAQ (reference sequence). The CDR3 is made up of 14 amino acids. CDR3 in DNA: TGTGCCAGCAGCTTAGGATCAGGGAAAGACGAGCAGTACTTC. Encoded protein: CASSLGSGKDEQYF.

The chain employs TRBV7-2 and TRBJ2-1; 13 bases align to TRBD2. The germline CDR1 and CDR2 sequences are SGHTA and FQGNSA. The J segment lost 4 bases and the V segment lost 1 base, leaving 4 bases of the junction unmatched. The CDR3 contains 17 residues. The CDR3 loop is CASSLDWTSGSYNEQFF. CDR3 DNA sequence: TGTGCCAGCAGCTTAGATTGGACTAGCGGGAGTTACAATGAGCAGTTCTTC.

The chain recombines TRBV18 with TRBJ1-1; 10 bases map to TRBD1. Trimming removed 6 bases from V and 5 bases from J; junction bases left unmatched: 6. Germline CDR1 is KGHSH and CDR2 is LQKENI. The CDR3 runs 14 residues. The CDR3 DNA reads TGTGCCAGCTCCCCCGGACAGGGGGTTACTGAAGCTTTCTTT. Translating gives CASSPGQGVTEAFF. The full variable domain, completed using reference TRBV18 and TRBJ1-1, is NAGVMQNPRHLVRRRGQEARLRCSPMKGHSHVYWYRQLPEEGLKFMVYLQKENIIDESGMPKERFSAEFPKEGPSILRIQQVVRGDSAAYFCASSPGQGVTEAFFGQGTRLTVV.

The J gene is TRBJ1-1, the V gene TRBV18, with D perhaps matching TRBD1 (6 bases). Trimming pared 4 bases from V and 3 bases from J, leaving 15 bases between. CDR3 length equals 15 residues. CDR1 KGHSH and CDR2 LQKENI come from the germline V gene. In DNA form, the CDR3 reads TGTGCCAGCTCACGCACTAGCGAGGGGGACACTGAAGCTTTCTTT. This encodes CASSRTSEGDTEAFF.

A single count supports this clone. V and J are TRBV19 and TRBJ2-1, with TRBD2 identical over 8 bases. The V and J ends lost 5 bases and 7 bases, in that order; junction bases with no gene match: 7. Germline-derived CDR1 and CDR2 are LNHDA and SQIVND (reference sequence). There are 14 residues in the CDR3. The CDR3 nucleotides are TGTGCCAGTAGTGTTTCTGCGGGAGGAAATGAGCAGTTCTTC. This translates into CASSVSAGGNEQFF.